One sample yielded the 27 T cell receptor beta chains listed below, sequenced in a study of blood T cell repertoires in COVID-19. Generated by immunoSEQ multiplex PCR, the TCRdb table keeps only in-frame clones and is missing some. This table holds more than 200,000 clones, more than 85% found once. Sequenced: PBMCs or T cells enriched from blood (not recorded which). These receptors originate from a woman aged 45-60 years who had recovered from COVID-19.

The chain is built from TRBV18 and TRBJ1-5; tentatively, D is TRBD1 (5 bases). In germline, CDR1 is KGHSH, CDR2 LQKENI. The CDR3 sequence is 15 residues long. V lost 5 bases and J 4 bases, leaving 15 bases between the germline ends. The DNA of the CDR3 is TGTGCCAGCTCAGAGACAGAATTTAAAAATCAGCCCCAGCATTTT. This sequence encodes CASSETEFKNQPQHF.

This chain joins TRBV30 and TRBJ1-2, with D perhaps matching TRBD1 (6 bases). This CDR3 has 12 amino acids. Germline assignment: CDR1 GTSNPN and CDR2 SVGIG (reference sequence). V was clipped by 3 bases and J by 4 bases, with 9 bases between them. This CDR3 is CAWRGTFYGYTF. The CDR3, as DNA: TGTGCCTGGAGAGGGACATTCTATGGCTACACCTTC.

The chain combines TRBV27 with TRBJ2-1, with 9 bases lining up with TRBD2. V gave up 8 bases and J gave up 0 bases; unmatched junction bases: 5. This CDR3 has 15 amino acids. Germline V lookup: CDR1 MNHEY, CDR2 SMNVEV (reference sequence). The chain's CDR3 is CASSSGTSSYNEQFF. The CDR3 bases are TGTGCCAGCTCTAGCGGGACCAGCTCCTACAATGAGCAGTTCTTC.

The V and J genes are TRBV10-2 and TRBJ2-3, with 10 bases lining up with TRBD2. CDR3 length: 14 residues. Germline V gives CDR1 WSHSY, CDR2 SAAADI. V dropped 7 bases and J dropped 4; count of bases not matched to a gene: 5. Here the CDR3 reads CASKLAGLADTQYF. The CDR3 region has the DNA TGCGCCAGCAAACTAGCGGGATTAGCAGATACGCAGTATTTT.

This clone was recorded only once. V is TRBV18 and J is TRBJ2-2; D may be TRBD1 (5 bases). This CDR3 is 14 amino acids long. V gave up 6 bases and J gave up 2 bases, with 10 bases separating them. CDR1 KGHSH and CDR2 LQKENI come from the germline V gene. DNA for the CDR3: TGTGCCAGCTCGGGTCAGGGAAACACCGGGGAGCTGTTTTTT. Translating it yields CASSGQGNTGELFF.

The rearrangement uses TRBV5-1 and TRBJ1-3, with D perhaps TRBD1 (6 bases). V lost 0 bases to trimming and J lost 7 bases, with 11 bases between them. Germline loops: CDR1 SGHRS, CDR2 YFSETQ. The CDR3 consists of 14 residues. The CDR3 is CASSLGQGINTIYF. CDR3 DNA: TGCGCCAGCAGCTTGGGGCAGGGGATCAACACCATATATTTT.

This clone was counted between two and nine times. The chain combines TRBV7-3 with TRBJ2-5, with D unresolved. Germline loops: CDR1 SGHTA, CDR2 FQGTGA. V gave up 5 bases and J gave up 7 bases, with 14 bases separating them. The CDR3 is made up of 13 amino acids. The CDR3 protein is CASSLNTRGTQYF. The CDR3 bases are TGTGCCAGCAGCCTGAATACAAGAGGGACCCAGTACTTC.

The chain employs TRBV6-2 or TRBV6-3 and TRBJ2-5, with TRBD1 as a possible D gene (7 bases). Looked up from germline, CDR1 is MNHEY and CDR2 is SVGEGT. Trimming took 5 bases from V and 5 from J, leaving 15 bases between them. The CDR3 has 14 residues. CDR3 residues: CASSATGAGETQYF. CDR3 bases: TGTGCCAGCAGTGCCACAGGGGCGGGGGAGACCCAGTACTTC.

V usage is TRBV24-1 and J usage is TRBJ2-3; D gene unclear. CDR3 length: 13 residues. Trimming cost V 9 bases and J 0 bases, with 9 bases left between them. The V gene's germline CDR1 is KGHDR and CDR2 SFDVKD. The CDR3 here is CATAHSSTDTQYF. In DNA, the CDR3 is TGTGCCACCGCCCACAGCAGCACAGATACGCAGTATTTT.

This chain links TRBV5-5 with TRBJ1-2; the D is unclear. Germline values: CDR1 SGHKS, CDR2 YYEKEE (reference sequence). This CDR3 has 14 amino acids. V was pared by 6 bases and J by 7 bases, with 19 bases between. CDR3 DNA sequence: TGTGCCAGCACCACTTGGTTTGCCGCGGGTGGCTACACCTTC. Protein: CASTTWFAAGGYTF.

The chain links TRBV27 to TRBJ1-1; 7 bases are a match to TRBD1. The J segment lost 5 bases and the V segment lost 8 bases, leaving 5 bases of the junction unmatched. Germline-derived CDR1 and CDR2 are MNHEY and SMNVEV (reference sequence). CDR3 length: 12 residues. This CDR3 is CASWTGITEAFF. The DNA of the CDR3 is TGTGCCAGCTGGACAGGAATTACTGAAGCTTTCTTT.

The V gene is TRBV2, the J gene TRBJ2-5, with 8 positions matching TRBD2. The ends lost 4 bases at V and 4 bases at J; junction bases unmatched: 5. This CDR3 is 14 amino acids long. Germline assignment: CDR1 SNHLY and CDR2 FYNNEI. In DNA form, the CDR3 reads TGTGCCAGCAGTGCAGGGACTAGTATAGAGACCCAGTACTTC. Protein product: CASSAGTSIETQYF.

The V and J genes are TRBV29-1 and TRBJ1-1, with TRBD1 identical over 8 bases. The CDR3 is 13 amino acids. Trimming at V came to 6 bases and at J to 6 bases, leaving 9 bases not matched to a gene. Germline lookup yields CDR1 SQVTM and CDR2 ANQGSEA. The CDR3 nucleotides read TGCAGCGTATCAGGACAGGGTTTGGCTGAAGCTTTCTTT. Its translation: CSVSGQGLAEAFF.

A few counts support this clone. V is TRBV3-1 (or the pseudogene TRBV3-2) and J is TRBJ1-1, with 9 bases aligning to TRBD1. CDR1 and CDR2 from the germline V gene are LGHDT and YNNKEL (reference sequence). The CDR3 length is 14 residues. The trim removed 1 base at V and 3 bases at J, leaving 0 bases unmatched. DNA of the CDR3: TGTGCCAGCAGCCAAGGGACAGGGGACACTGAAGCTTTCTTT. As protein: CASSQGTGDTEAFF.

The rearrangement uses TRBV29-1 and TRBJ2-1; D is ambiguous. V lost 0 bases to trimming and J lost 7 bases, with 16 bases between them. CDR1 SQVTM and CDR2 ANQGSEA come from the germline V gene. CDR3 length: 15 amino acids. The CDR3 DNA follows: TGCAGCGTTGAAGAATGGCGCGGCAGTCCTAATGAGCAGTTCTTC. This translates into CSVEEWRGSPNEQFF.

In its sample, this clone was seen once. This chain uses TRBV1 with TRBJ1-5; the table gives TRBD1 as D, unverified against the DNA. TRBV1 is a pseudogene. The CDR3 is made up of 17 amino acids. The CDR3: CTSSQEKDRTGNQPQHF. DNA of the CDR3: TGCACCAGCAGCCAAGAGAAGGACAGGACAGGGAATCAGCCCCAGCATTTT.

The chain uses TRBV27 and TRBJ1-2; weak D call: TRBD1 (5 bases). The CDR3 consists of 15 residues. Germline CDR1 is MNHEY and CDR2 is SMNVEV (reference sequence). Trimming shortened V by 10 bases and J by 4 bases, and 22 bases separated the two germline ends. CDR3 sequence reads: CATRAAGGRGYGYTF. The CDR3 DNA reads as TGTGCCACCCGGGCGGCGGGGGGGAGAGGCTATGGCTACACCTTC.

The rearrangement uses TRBV27 and TRBJ2-7; 7 bases are a match to TRBD1. The CDR3 has 18 amino acids. Germline CDR1 and CDR2: MNHEY and SMNVEV (reference sequence). J gave up 2 bases and V 2 bases, and 15 bases lay outside the gene matches. The CDR3 bases are TGTGCCAGCAGTTTAACTCCCCGTATGGGACAGCCACCCTACGAGCAGTACTTC. Translation gives CASSLTPRMGQPPYEQYF.

The chain carries TRBV10-3 and TRBJ2-3; 10 bases agree with TRBD1. V lost 11 bases and J lost 6; bases outside the gene matches: 8. Germline CDR1 reads ENHRY; CDR2 reads SYGVKD. The CDR3 contains 13 residues. CDR3 in DNA: TGTGCCGTCCGACAGGGGGCAGGCGATACGCAGTATTTT. Protein product: CAVRQGAGDTQYF.

The V call is TRBV27, the J call TRBJ1-1; the D is unclear. CDR1 and CDR2 from the germline V gene are MNHEY and SMNVEV (reference sequence). The ends were cut back, 3 bases at V and 5 bases at J, with 10 bases in the middle. CDR3 length: 13 amino acids. The chain's CDR3 is CASSFTGRTEAFF. The CDR3 region has the DNA TGTGCCAGCAGTTTTACGGGGAGGACTGAAGCTTTCTTT.

The rearrangement joins TRBV9 to TRBJ2-1, with D possibly TRBD2 on 5 matching bases. The CDR3 has 15 amino acids. V gave up 0 bases and J gave up 3 bases, with 10 bases separating them. Germline lookup yields CDR1 SGDLS and CDR2 YYNGEE. DNA for the CDR3: TGTGCCAGCAGCGTAGCAAGCGGAGTCTACAATGAGCAGTTCTTC. This codes for CASSVASGVYNEQFF.

The chain links TRBV5-1 to TRBJ2-5, with 7 bases identical to TRBD1. The V segment lost 1 base and the J segment 5 bases; nucleotides outside the gene matches: 11. The CDR3 is 16 amino acids. Germline V gene data show CDR1 as SGHRS and CDR2 as YFSETQ. As DNA, the CDR3 is TGCGCCAGCAGCTTGACAGGGGAGTATTCCGGTGAGACCCAGTACTTC. This encodes CASSLTGEYSGETQYF.

V is TRBV12-3 or TRBV12-4 and J is TRBJ2-1; 9 bases are shared with TRBD2. The CDR3 has 12 residues. Trimming at V came to 8 bases and at J to 9 bases, leaving 5 bases not matched to a gene. In DNA form, the CDR3 reads TGTGCCAGCGGGACTAGCAATAGTGAGCAGTTCTTC. Translation: CASGTSNSEQFF.

The chain combines TRBV6-5 with TRBJ1-2; D perhaps matches TRBD1 (6 bases). The length of the CDR3 is 13 residues. With 7 bases removed from V and 2 bases from J, the gap between germline ends came to 11 bases. Germline lookup yields CDR1 MNHEY and CDR2 SVGAGI. Here the CDR3 DNA reads TGTGCCAGCAACAACAGGGACAACTATGGCTACACCTTC. This encodes CASNNRDNYGYTF.

This chain's CDR3 is CASSFAGTSYEQYF. The CDR3 nucleotides read TGCGCCAGCAGCTTCGCGGGCACCTCCTACGAGCAGTACTTC. The chain is built from TRBV5-1 and TRBJ2-7; possibly TRBD2 for D (5 bases). The CDR3 is made up of 14 amino acids. Germline CDR1 SGHRS, CDR2 YFSETQ. V was cut by 2 bases and J by 0 bases, with 9 bases left in between. Together with reference TRBV5-1 and TRBJ2-7, the CDR3 gives the full variable domain: KAGVTQTPRYLIKTRGQQVTLSCSPISGHRSVSWYQQTPGQGLQFLFEYFSETQRNKGNFPGRFSGRQFSNSRSEMNVSTLELGDSALYLCASSFAGTSYEQYFGPGTRLTVT.

The V call is TRBV19, the J call TRBJ2-3; 8 bases are shared with TRBD2. Trimming took 10 bases from V and 0 from J; bases not matched to a gene: 12. CDR3 length equals 16 residues. Germline V lookup: CDR1 LNHDA, CDR2 SQIVND (reference sequence). The CDR3 is CATSGGGRSSTDTQYF. The CDR3 nucleotides read TGTGCCACATCTGGTGGCGGGAGGAGCAGCACAGATACGCAGTATTTT.

This chain links TRBV15 with TRBJ2-1; D possibly corresponds to TRBD2 (6 bases). From germline, CDR1 is LNHNV and CDR2 YYDKDF (reference sequence). There are 17 residues in the CDR3. Trimming pared 1 base from V and 0 bases from J, leaving 13 bases between. The DNA of the CDR3 is TGTGCCACCAGCAGAGTACGGGGGAGCATCTCCTACAATGAGCAGTTCTTC. Residues: CATSRVRGSISYNEQFF.